The next 20 T cell receptor beta chains were all read from a single sample in a study (dated by TCRdb to 2014 to 2015). The protocol used for the library was 5' RACE. These reads were obtained on an Illumina MiSeq. TCRdb reran the public reads through fastp at Q25 and MiXCR, keeping productive beta chains. Records with the same CDR3 protein are collapsed into one entry carrying the most frequent genes and DNA. This sample lists some 32,000 distinct CDR3 sequences; 20% to 30% were detected once. Over 2% of the sample is taken by the ten largest. Cells that were CD4+CD25+CD127-/low were isolated as Tregs. Material for sequencing was tumor-infiltrating Tregs sorted from the breast tumor. The receptors derive from a female donor with breast cancer.

In this sample, this clonotype turned up many times. The gene calls are TRBV18 and TRBJ1-1; D may be TRBD1 (6 bases). This CDR3 has 16 amino acids. Germline CDR1 KGHSH, CDR2 LQKENI. Deletions cut 0 bases from V and 2 bases from J, with 13 bases between. This chain's CDR3 is CASSPPRQAGNTEAFF. CDR3 nucleotides: TGTGCCAGCTCACCACCGCGACAGGCGGGAAACACTGAAGCTTTCTTT.

In its sample, this clonotype was seen a few times. This may come from a read error, since a much larger clone is one base off. This sequence joins TRBV12-3 or TRBV12-4 and TRBJ1-1, with D uncertain. This CDR3 region has 12 residues. The CDR3 spells CASSSLNTKAFF. CDR3 nucleotides: TGTGCCAGCAGTTCCTTGAACACTAAAGCTTTCTTT.

This clonotype was seen more than once but under ten times. A much larger clonotype is one base distant, so this may be a read error. This chain connects TRBV6-5 to TRBJ1-3; a possible D gene is TRBD1 (5 bases). In germline, CDR1 is MNHEY, CDR2 SVGAGI. The CDR3 has 15 residues. CDR3 nucleotide sequence: TGTGCCAGCAGCCTAGACAGCCACTCTGGAAACACCATATGTTTT. Its translation: CASSLDSHSGNTICF.

This clonotype was counted between two and nine times. The gene calls are TRBV18 and TRBJ2-3; D unresolved. V was shortened by 5 bases and J by 1 base, with 13 bases between the two germline ends. Per germline, CDR1 KGHSH and CDR2 LQKENI. The CDR3 spans 15 residues. Here the CDR3 reads CASSYTPLGTDTQYF. The CDR3 DNA sequence: TGTGCCAGCTCATATACCCCTTTAGGCACAGATACGCAGTATTTT.

Concerning this clonotype itself: A much larger clone is a single base away; this may be a read error. The chain links TRBV4-1 to TRBJ2-7; D is ambiguous. This CDR3 has 15 amino acids. V shed 0 bases and J shed 2 bases, with 11 bases lying between them. Germline CDR1 is MGHRA and CDR2 is YSYEKL. The CDR3 coding sequence is TGCGCCAGCAGCCAAGATGGTGCACGGACCTACGAGCAGTACTTC. Amino acid sequence: CASSQDGARTYEQYF.

There are many counts of this clonotype. V gene TRBV6-1 combines with J gene TRBJ2-1; a possible D gene is TRBD2 (6 bases). The CDR3 extends over 11 amino acids. The germline V and J ends were trimmed by 9 bases and 6 bases, with 9 bases remaining between them. Germline CDR1 reads MNHNS; CDR2 reads SASEGT. The chain's CDR3 is CASTSFNEQFF. The CDR3 DNA is TGTGCCAGTACTAGCTTCAATGAGCAGTTCTTC.

The chain joins TRBV19 to TRBJ1-1; D may be TRBD1 (5 bases). Germline assignment: CDR1 LNHDA and CDR2 SQIVND (reference sequence). The ends were cut back, 9 bases at V and 4 bases at J, with 12 bases in the middle. CDR3 length equals 12 residues. The CDR3 here is CASRTWGTEAFF. CDR3 nucleotide sequence: TGTGCCAGCAGGACATGGGGCACTGAAGCTTTCTTT.

This clonotype was observed many times. The chain recombines TRBV11-2 with TRBJ1-6, with D possibly being TRBD1 (6 bases). V lost 4 bases and J 10 bases, leaving 14 bases between the germline ends. The CDR3 runs to 14 residues. Germline CDR1 and CDR2: SGHAT and FQNNGV. The CDR3 region has the DNA TGTGCCAGCAGCTCACAGGGAAGTGGGTCACCCCTCCACTTT. Its translation: CASSSQGSGSPLHF.

V is TRBV27 and J is TRBJ2-1; D is unclear. The CDR3 is made up of 14 amino acids. CDR1 is MNHEY, CDR2 SMNVEV, per germline (reference sequence). Trimming removed 6 bases from V and 7 bases from J, with 16 bases in between. The CDR3 nucleotides are TGTGCCAGCAGCCCCGGTGGGATGGTGAATGAGCAGTTCTTC. Its translation: CASSPGGMVNEQFF.

This clonotype was detected a few times. The J gene is TRBJ1-2, the V gene TRBV11-2, with 9 bases lining up with TRBD1. Trimming at V came to 4 bases and at J to 4 bases, leaving 13 bases not matched to a gene. The CDR3 sequence is 17 residues long. The germline V gene encodes CDR1 SGHAT and CDR2 FQNNGV. The CDR3 loop reads CASSSPPPGQGLYGYTF. Written as DNA, the CDR3 is TGTGCCAGCAGCTCTCCCCCCCCGGGACAGGGACTCTATGGCTACACCTTC. Full variable domain (outside the CDR3, taken from reference TRBV11-2 and TRBJ1-2): EAGVAQSPRYKIIEKRQSVAFWCNPISGHATLYWYQQILGQGPKLLIQFQNNGVVDDSQLPKDRFSAERLKGVDSTLKIQPAKLEDSAVYLCASSSPPPGQGLYGYTFGSGTRLTVV.

V usage is TRBV20-1 and J usage is TRBJ2-1; 10 bases line up with TRBD2. The DNA matches TRBJ2-7 better at its end, which makes the J call doubtful. CDR1 is DFQATT, CDR2 SNEGSKA, per germline (reference sequence). This CDR3 spans 12 amino acids. CDR3 sequence (DNA): TGCAGTGCCCGGACTAGCGGCCTCGAGCAGTACTTC. Its translation: CSARTSGLEQYF.

This clonotype counts as medium-sized. The V call is TRBV7-9, the J call TRBJ2-7, with D unresolved. Germline-derived CDR1 and CDR2 are SEHNR and FQNEAQ (reference sequence). V lost 1 base and J lost 0, with 13 bases in between. The CDR3 totals 16 residues. CDR3 coding DNA: TGTGCCAGCAGCTTAGTCCTGGCCGAGAGCTCCTACGAGCAGTACTTC. This translates into CASSLVLAESSYEQYF.

As concerns this clonotype: One junction end disagrees with the germline gene, perhaps due to a read error. The chain combines TRBV7-3 with TRBJ2-6; D is uncertain. The CDR3 covers 13 residues. Germline V gene data show CDR1 as SGHTA and CDR2 as FQGTGA. CDR3 nucleotide sequence: TGTGCCAGCGGCTTATCTGGGGCCAACGTCCTGACTTTC. Translated: CASGLSGANVLTF.

Details on this clonotype: A much larger clone is a single base away; this may be a read error. CDR3 coding DNA: TGTGCCAGCAGTTCAACTAGCGGGATGTACAATGAGCAGTCCTTC. Translating it yields CASSSTSGMYNEQSF. This sequence joins TRBV12-3 or TRBV12-4 and TRBJ2-1; TRBD2 aligns across 10 bases. The CDR3 totals 15 residues.

The chain carries TRBV6-1 and TRBJ2-7, with unresolved D. Germline V gene data show CDR1 as MNHNS and CDR2 as SASEGT. V lost 2 bases, J lost 2 bases, and 13 bases lay in between. CDR3 length: 15 amino acids. This CDR3 reads CASSELAPVTYEQYF. The CDR3 DNA sequence: TGTGCCAGCAGTGAATTGGCACCGGTCACCTACGAGCAGTACTTC.

As regards this clonotype: A much larger clone lies a single base off, so this may be a read error. The chain recombines TRBV10-3 with TRBJ2-7; TRBD1 aligns across 10 bases. CDR3 length: 15 residues. Germline V gene data show CDR1 as ENHRY and CDR2 as SYGVKD. Trimming took 10 bases from V and 6 from J; bases not matched to a gene: 15. The CDR3 region has the DNA TGTGCCACCGAGGGGTCCGGACAGGGGGGCTCCGAGCAGTACTTC. It encodes CATEGSGQGGSEQYF.

This clonotype appeared a few times. The chain recombines TRBV7-9 with TRBJ1-1; TRBD1 aligns across 7 bases. CDR3 size: 14 residues. The V segment lost 5 bases and the J segment 0 bases; nucleotides outside the gene matches: 3. Per the germline V gene, CDR1 is SEHNR and CDR2 is FQNEAQ (reference sequence). CDR3 sequence reads: CASSGGQMNTEAFF. The CDR3, as DNA: TGTGCCAGCAGCGGGGGACAGATGAACACTGAAGCTTTCTTT.

This clonotype was recorded at least ten times. V and J are TRBV12-3 or TRBV12-4 and TRBJ2-3; maybe TRBD2 (6 bases). The CDR3 runs to 17 residues. V was clipped by 1 base and J by 2 bases, with 16 bases between them. The DNA for the CDR3 is TGTGCCAGCAGTTTAGGCCCGGGAGCGAGCGCCACAGATACGCAGTATTTT. It specifies CASSLGPGASATDTQYF.

This clonotype showed up many times. The rearrangement links TRBV30 to TRBJ2-2, with D hard to call. The V and J ends lost 3 bases and 0 bases respectively, with 8 bases between them. The CDR3 consists of 14 residues. Germline V CDR1 and CDR2: GTSNPN, SVGIG (reference sequence). This CDR3 is CAWRTTPNTGELFF. The CDR3, as DNA: TGTGCCTGGAGGACGACCCCGAACACCGGGGAGCTGTTTTTT.

With regard to this clonotype: The CDR3 carries no conserved terminal phenylalanine or tryptophan, so it likely arises from a read error. The chain carries TRBV7-9 and TRBJ1-1; D gene uncertain. The CDR3 runs to 15 residues. Germline V CDR1 and CDR2: SEHNR, FQNEAQ (reference sequence). The V end lost 1 base, the J end lost 7 bases, and 16 bases lay between the germline ends. In nucleotides, the CDR3 is TGTGCCAGCAGCTTAGGCCAGGCCGGTGTTCATGAAGCTTTCCTT. This sequence encodes CASSLGQAGVHEAFL.